Each of the 4 T cell receptor beta chains below was sequenced from the same sample in a study of T cells after yellow fever vaccination. TCRdb re-derived calls from the 5' RACE reads in MiXCR, one entry per CDR3 protein. The sample lists about 58,000 distinct CDR3 sequences; approximately 7% were seen once. This specimen was CD8+ T cells sorted from PBMCs, taken on the day of the first yellow fever vaccination. The origin of the receptors is a man aged 18 to 29 who received the YFV17D yellow fever vaccine.

V usage is TRBV4-1 and J usage is TRBJ2-3; 13 nucleotides agree with TRBD2. V gave up 2 bases and J gave up 7 bases; unmatched junction bases: 9. The CDR3 totals 17 residues. Germline CDR1 and CDR2: MGHRA and YSYEKL. The CDR3: CASSQTHGTSGDYTQYF. Written as DNA, the CDR3 is TGCGCCAGCAGCCAAACTCACGGGACTAGCGGGGATTATACGCAGTATTTT.

This chain connects TRBV18 to TRBJ2-3; D uncertain. The CDR3 totals 14 residues. Trimming took off 3 bases at V and 2 bases at J, with 9 bases between the two ends. The germline gives CDR1 KGHSH, CDR2 LQKENI. This CDR3 is CASSPPLYTDTQYF. The DNA for the CDR3 is TGTGCCAGCTCACCGCCCCTGTACACAGATACGCAGTATTTT.

This clonotype was seen more than once but under ten times. The genes are TRBV7-9 and TRBJ1-2; D uncertain. V was clipped by 2 bases and J by 5 bases, with 9 bases between them. The CDR3 is 13 residues long. The germline V gene has CDR1 SEHNR and CDR2 FQNEAQ (reference sequence). The CDR3 DNA reads as TGTGCCAGCAGCTTAAGCACCTTTTATGGCTACACCTTC. Protein: CASSLSTFYGYTF.

This chain joins TRBV9 and TRBJ2-3, with 7 bases fitting TRBD2. The ends lost 4 bases at V and 4 bases at J; junction bases unmatched: 9. The CDR3 is 15 amino acids. The germline V gene has CDR1 SGDLS and CDR2 YYNGEE. DNA for the CDR3: TGTGCCAGCAGCCGCGGGGGACGAGAAGCAGATACGCAGTATTTT. Translated: CASSRGGREADTQYF.